Listed below are T cell receptor beta chains from one sample, sequenced in a study of cytomegalovirus exposure and HLA in healthy donors. This table comes from immunoSEQ multiplex PCR, and its TCRdb copy is limited to in-frame clones, with some not included. Of 100,000 to 150,000 clones in the sample, approximately 80% are singletons; the top ten hold around 3.9%. Sequences were obtained from PBMCs. These receptors came from a human donor in good health. Both conserved end residues are part of each CDR3. Each record gives: CDR3 protein, CDR3 DNA, clone size, V gene, D gene, J gene. A D gene is named only where the DNA matches it firmly. Size is omitted from some rows. Given values are once, few, many or a class for expanded clones.

cdr3_aa: CATWTGTFPSYEQYF
cdr3_nt: TGTGCCACGTGGACCGGGACATTTCCCTCCTACGAGCAGTACTTC
clone_size: -
v_call: TRBV2
d_call: -
j_call: TRBJ2-7

cdr3_aa: CASSNPGQGRFEAFF
cdr3_nt: TGTGCCAGCAGTAATCCGGGACAGGGACGATTTGAAGCTTTCTTT
clone_size: once
v_call: TRBV28
d_call: TRBD1
j_call: TRBJ1-1

cdr3_aa: CASSLAGIFGEQTQYF
cdr3_nt: TGTGCCAGCAGCTTAGCTGGTATTTTCGGGGAACAGACCCAGTACTTC
clone_size: few
v_call: TRBV11-2
d_call: -
j_call: TRBJ2-5

cdr3_aa: CASSLGRGARNTEAFF
cdr3_nt: TGTGCCAGCAGCTTAGGTCGGGGGGCAAGAAACACTGAAGCTTTCTTT
clone_size: -
v_call: TRBV7-8
d_call: -
j_call: TRBJ1-1

cdr3_aa: CASSLGSGSGELFF
cdr3_nt: TGTGCCAGCAGCTTGGGGTCAGGGTCCGGGGAGCTGTTTTTT
clone_size: -
v_call: TRBV5-6
d_call: -
j_call: TRBJ2-2

cdr3_aa: CASSVDRANNQPQHF
cdr3_nt: TGTGCCAGTAGTGTGGACAGAGCAAACAATCAGCCCCAGCATTTT
clone_size: few
v_call: TRBV19
d_call: -
j_call: TRBJ1-5

cdr3_aa: CASSESSGGPPEDTEAFF
cdr3_nt: TGCGCCAGCAGTGAGTCTAGCGGGGGACCCCCCGAGGACACTGAAGCTTTCTTT
clone_size: -
v_call: TRBV10-1
d_call: -
j_call: TRBJ1-1

cdr3_aa: CASSHSVRAGGSTEAFF
cdr3_nt: TGTGCCAGCAGCCACTCGGTGAGGGCTGGAGGCAGCACTGAAGCTTTCTTT
clone_size: -
v_call: TRBV7-8
d_call: -
j_call: TRBJ1-1

cdr3_aa: CASSRDRGQNTEAFF
cdr3_nt: TGTGCCAGCTCACGGGACAGGGGGCAGAACACTGAAGCTTTCTTT
clone_size: -
v_call: TRBV18
d_call: TRBD1
j_call: TRBJ1-1

cdr3_aa: CAANPQGRSPLHF
cdr3_nt: TGTGCCGCCAACCCACAGGGTCGTTCACCCCTCCACTTT
clone_size: -
v_call: TRBV21-1
d_call: -
j_call: TRBJ1-6

cdr3_aa: CASSTHRVGLHTEAFF
cdr3_nt: TGTGCCAGTAGTACCCACAGGGTTGGTCTGCACACTGAAGCTTTCTTT
clone_size: -
v_call: TRBV19
d_call: -
j_call: TRBJ1-1

cdr3_aa: CASSEAAISGNTIYF
cdr3_nt: TGTGCCAGCAGTGAAGCCGCGATCTCTGGAAACACCATATATTTT
clone_size: -
v_call: TRBV6-1
d_call: -
j_call: TRBJ1-3

cdr3_aa: CASSEGQGARETQYF
cdr3_nt: TGCGCCAGCAGTGAGGGACAGGGGGCGCGAGAGACCCAGTACTTC
clone_size: -
v_call: TRBV10-1
d_call: TRBD1
j_call: TRBJ2-5

cdr3_aa: CASRGGYGPQHF
cdr3_nt: TGCGCCAGCAGGGGGGGATATGGGCCCCAGCATTTT
clone_size: -
v_call: TRBV23-1
d_call: -
j_call: TRBJ1-5

cdr3_aa: CASSSNRAQETQYF
cdr3_nt: TGTGCCAGCAGCTCCAACAGGGCTCAAGAGACCCAGTACTTC
clone_size: -
v_call: TRBV5-8
d_call: -
j_call: TRBJ2-5

cdr3_aa: CASSLSGEGNIQYF
cdr3_nt: TGTGCCAGCAGCTTATCAGGGGAGGGAAACATTCAGTACTTC
clone_size: once
v_call: TRBV7-9
d_call: -
j_call: TRBJ2-4

cdr3_aa: CASRIGRADNQPQHF
cdr3_nt: TGTGCCAGCAGAATTGGAAGAGCGGACAATCAGCCCCAGCATTTT
clone_size: -
v_call: TRBV11-2
d_call: -
j_call: TRBJ1-5

cdr3_aa: CASSLAQPFMAGEQYF
cdr3_nt: TGCGCCAGCAGCTTAGCCCAGCCTTTCATGGCGGGGGAGCAGTACTTC
clone_size: -
v_call: TRBV5-1
d_call: TRBD2
j_call: TRBJ2-5

cdr3_aa: CASSLGQGAYEQYF
cdr3_nt: TGTGCCAGCAGCCTGGGACAGGGGGCCTACGAGCAGTACTTC
clone_size: -
v_call: TRBV5-4
d_call: TRBD1
j_call: TRBJ2-7

cdr3_aa: CASSIVSDRNTGELFF
cdr3_nt: TGTGCCAGTAGTATTGTTTCGGACAGGAACACCGGGGAGCTGTTTTTT
clone_size: -
v_call: TRBV19
d_call: -
j_call: TRBJ2-2

cdr3_aa: CASSTQILNEQFF
cdr3_nt: TGTGCCAGTAGTACCCAAATACTGAATGAGCAGTTCTTC
clone_size: -
v_call: TRBV19
d_call: -
j_call: TRBJ2-1

cdr3_aa: CASSLGGRGGQDTEAFF
cdr3_nt: TGCGCCAGCAGCTTGGGGGGTCGAGGGGGACAGGACACTGAAGCTTTCTTT
clone_size: -
v_call: TRBV5-1
d_call: TRBD1
j_call: TRBJ1-1

cdr3_aa: CASSEGAGKKVLFF
cdr3_nt: TGTGCCAGCAGTGAAGGGGCAGGGAAGAAAGTGCTGTTTTTT
clone_size: -
v_call: TRBV6-1
d_call: -
j_call: TRBJ1-4

cdr3_aa: CASSSDRGREQYF
cdr3_nt: TGTGCCAGCAGCTCGGACAGGGGGCGTGAGCAGTACTTC
clone_size: -
v_call: TRBV7-8
d_call: TRBD1
j_call: TRBJ2-7

cdr3_aa: CASSLSPTANTEAFF
cdr3_nt: TGTGCCAGCAGTTTATCGCCCACAGCTAACACTGAAGCTTTCTTT
clone_size: once
v_call: TRBV27
d_call: -
j_call: TRBJ1-1

cdr3_aa: CASSLVRVEGAQYF
cdr3_nt: TGTGCCAGCAGCTTAGTGAGGGTCGAGGGGGCCCAGTACTTC
clone_size: -
v_call: TRBV7-9
d_call: -
j_call: TRBJ2-5

cdr3_aa: CASRTGQLMNTEAFF
cdr3_nt: TGTGCCAGCAGAACTGGACAGTTAATGAACACTGAAGCTTTCTTT
clone_size: -
v_call: TRBV13
d_call: -
j_call: TRBJ1-1

cdr3_aa: CASSSGTSGSMGINEQYF
cdr3_nt: TGTGCCAGCAGTTCCGGGACTAGCGGGAGTATGGGGATAAACGAGCAGTACTTC
clone_size: -
v_call: TRBV11-3
d_call: TRBD2
j_call: TRBJ2-7

cdr3_aa: CASLSLNQETQYF
cdr3_nt: TGTGCCAGCTTATCCCTAAATCAAGAGACCCAGTACTTC
clone_size: -
v_call: TRBV27
d_call: -
j_call: TRBJ2-5

cdr3_aa: CATVLGTGASYEQYF
cdr3_nt: TGTGCCACAGTCCTCGGGACAGGGGCTTCCTACGAGCAGTACTTC
clone_size: -
v_call: TRBV6-1
d_call: TRBD1
j_call: TRBJ2-7

cdr3_aa: CASSQEQGALGYTF
cdr3_nt: TGTGCCAGCAGCCAAGAGCAGGGGGCATTGGGCTACACCTTC
clone_size: -
v_call: TRBV4-2
d_call: TRBD1
j_call: TRBJ1-2

cdr3_aa: CATEGNTEAFF
cdr3_nt: TGTGCCACCGAGGGGAACACTGAAGCTTTCTTT
clone_size: -
v_call: TRBV15
d_call: -
j_call: TRBJ1-1

cdr3_aa: CASSTPGTGGEKLFF
cdr3_nt: TGTGCCAGCAGTACACCCGGGACAGGGGGAGAAAAACTGTTTTTT
clone_size: few
v_call: TRBV28
d_call: TRBD1
j_call: TRBJ1-4

cdr3_aa: CASSLAGSAGYTF
cdr3_nt: TGTGCCAGCAGCTTGGCTGGGAGCGCTGGCTACACCTTC
clone_size: few
v_call: TRBV5-4
d_call: -
j_call: TRBJ1-2

cdr3_aa: CASSARQEPQETQYF
cdr3_nt: TGTGCCAGTAGTGCCAGACAGGAACCTCAGGAGACCCAGTACTTC
clone_size: -
v_call: TRBV19
d_call: -
j_call: TRBJ2-5

cdr3_aa: CASSRTVNTEAFF
cdr3_nt: TGTGCCAGCAGCCGGACAGTGAACACTGAAGCTTTCTTT
clone_size: -
v_call: TRBV6-6
d_call: -
j_call: TRBJ1-1

cdr3_aa: CASSSGTVNQPQHF
cdr3_nt: TGTGCCAGCAGTTCCGGGACAGTGAATCAGCCCCAGCATTTT
clone_size: -
v_call: TRBV2
d_call: TRBD1
j_call: TRBJ1-5

cdr3_aa: CASSMNERASSYEQYF
cdr3_nt: TGCGCCAGCAGTATGAACGAGCGGGCATCCTCCTACGAGCAGTACTTC
clone_size: -
v_call: TRBV5-1
d_call: -
j_call: TRBJ2-7

cdr3_aa: CASSRGQAAGETQYF
cdr3_nt: TGTGCCAGCAGCCGGGGACAGGCCGCCGGGGAGACCCAGTACTTC
clone_size: -
v_call: TRBV11-2
d_call: TRBD1
j_call: TRBJ2-5